These 13 T cell receptor beta chains originate from one sample sequenced in a study of blood T cells in healthy people across ages. Primed by a sample-barcoded 5' primer and a J-beta primer mix, a second PCR proceeded for about 7 to 12 cycles. TCRdb reprocessed the 5' RACE reads via MiXCR and lists one record per CDR3 protein. The repertoire holds over 1,500,000 distinct CDR3 sequences, about 50% seen once, with about 2.1% in the top ten. The specimen sequenced was blood. Receptors were obtained from a woman in her thirties or forties in good health.

CDR3: CASSLVKEQFF. The CDR3 DNA reads as TGTGCCAGCAGCCTCGTAAAGGAGCAGTTCTTC. The J gene is TRBJ2-1, the V gene TRBV12-3 or TRBV12-4; D ambiguous. V was shortened by 6 bases and J by 10 bases, with 10 bases between the two germline ends. The CDR3 is 11 amino acids.

The rearrangement uses TRBV29-1 and TRBJ2-3, with 15 nucleotides matching TRBD2. V shed 6 bases and J 3 bases; nucleotides not matched to a gene: 13. CDR1 and CDR2 (germline): SQVTM, ANQGSEA. The CDR3 sequence is 18 residues long. The CDR3 region is CSVTGTSGRSSATDTQYF. The DNA of the CDR3 is TGCAGCGTGACCGGGACTAGCGGGAGGTCTTCGGCGACAGATACGCAGTATTTT.

A single count supports this clonotype. One end of the junction is discordant with germline, which a read error may explain. The rearrangement joins TRBV6-5 to TRBJ2-4; the D gene could be TRBD1 or TRBD2 (6 bases each). The V gene's germline CDR1 is MNHEY and CDR2 SVGAGI. This CDR3 has 15 amino acids. The CDR3 DNA sequence: TGTGCCAGCAGTTACTCGGATAAGGGGGGTAACATTCAGTGCTTC. It yields the protein CASSYSDKGGNIQCF.

The gene calls are TRBV10-3 and TRBJ1-1; D gene uncertain. This CDR3 is built from 15 residues. V was cut by 3 bases and J by 3 bases, with 14 bases left in between. The V gene's germline CDR1 is ENHRY and CDR2 SYGVKD. The CDR3 spells CAISDSMNQYTEAFF. Here the CDR3 DNA reads TGTGCCATCAGTGACTCCATGAATCAGTACACTGAAGCTTTCTTT.

The chain is built from TRBV7-8 and TRBJ2-3; TRBD1 agrees at 10 bases. Trimming took 5 bases from V and 4 from J; bases not matched to a gene: 9. Germline-derived CDR1 and CDR2 are SGHVS and FQNEAQ. The length of the CDR3 is 16 residues. The CDR3, as DNA: TGTGCCAGCAGCATTGACAGGGGGCAAGTCGCAGATACGCAGTATTTT. It translates to CASSIDRGQVADTQYF. The full variable domain, rest sourced from reference TRBV7-8 and TRBJ2-3, is GAGVSQSPRYKVAKRGQDVALRCDPISGHVSLFWYQQALGQGPEFLTYFQNEAQLDKSGLPSDRFFAERPEGSVSTLKIQRTQQEDSAVYLCASSIDRGQVADTQYFGPGTRLTVL.

This chain links TRBV27 with TRBJ2-5; TRBD2 matches 13 bases. The CDR3 totals 19 residues. V shed 0 bases and J 2 bases; nucleotides not matched to a gene: 9. Germline CDR1 is MNHEY and CDR2 is SMNVEV (reference sequence). CDR3 DNA: TGTGCCAGCAGTTTATCGGGACTAGCGGGGTGGCAGGCTCAAGAGACCCAGTACTTC. Protein product: CASSLSGLAGWQAQETQYF.

V and J are TRBV7-2 and TRBJ2-1; tentative D call: TRBD1 (5 bases). The V end lost 6 bases, the J end lost 5 bases, and 8 bases lay between the germline ends. Per the germline V gene, CDR1 is SGHTA and CDR2 is FQGNSA. The CDR3 spans 12 residues. In nucleotides, the CDR3 is TGTGCCAGCAGGCGACAGAACAATGAGCAGTTCTTC. This codes for CASRRQNNEQFF.

In this sample, this clonotype turned up many times. A read error may produce the germline difference seen at one junction end. V usage is TRBV5-1 and J usage is TRBJ2-7; D remains unclear. CDR3 size: 14 residues. Germline lookup yields CDR1 SGHRS and CDR2 YFSETQ. The CDR3 sequence: CASSLGLASYEQYF. The CDR3 nucleotides read TGTGCCAGCAGCTTAGGGTTGGCGTCCTACGAGCAGTACTTC.

The table lists this clonotype with a few counts. This rearrangement joins TRBV12-3 or TRBV12-4 to TRBJ1-5; D gene uncertain. CDR3 length equals 14 residues. V shed 1 base and J shed 3 bases, with 7 bases lying between them. CDR3 coding DNA: TGTGCCAGCAGTTTAGGGCGGATCAATCAGCCCCAGCATTTT. Amino acid sequence: CASSLGRINQPQHF.

This rearrangement joins TRBV7-8 to TRBJ2-1; 10 bases map to TRBD2. Trimming cost V 1 base and J 10 bases; bases outside gene matches: 7. The CDR3 has 15 amino acids. Germline V gene data show CDR1 as SGHVS and CDR2 as FQNEAQ. CDR3 sequence reads: CASSLVSSGGGEQFF. The CDR3 DNA sequence: TGTGCCAGCAGCTTAGTATCTAGCGGGGGAGGGGAGCAGTTCTTC.

A few counts support this clonotype. CDR3 protein: CASSSKREGGEDNEQFF. CDR3 nucleotide sequence: TGTGCCAGCAGCTCTAAGAGGGAGGGCGGGGAGGATAATGAGCAGTTCTTC. The chain employs TRBV7-9 and TRBJ2-1; 7 nucleotides align to TRBD2. V lost 4 bases, J lost 7 bases, and 16 bases stayed unmatched. CDR1 is SEHNR, CDR2 FQNEAQ, per germline (reference sequence). This CDR3 is built from 17 residues.

This chain uses TRBV29-1 with TRBJ2-3, with TRBD2 matching over 9 bases. After removal of 5 bases from V and 3 bases from J, the junction contained 9 bases not matched to a gene. Germline V gene lookup returns CDR1 SQVTM and CDR2 ANQGSEA. The length of the CDR3 is 15 residues. The chain's CDR3 is CSVSVSGSVTDTQYF. CDR3 coding DNA: TGCAGCGTTTCGGTTAGCGGGAGTGTAACAGATACGCAGTATTTT.

The J gene is TRBJ2-1, the V gene TRBV11-2; no clear D gene. Trimming stripped 5 bases from V and 8 bases from J, with 4 bases between. The CDR3 loop spans 10 amino acids. Germline V gene lookup returns CDR1 SGHAT and CDR2 FQNNGV. DNA for the CDR3: TGTGCCAGCAGCGTCCATGAGCAGTTCTTC. Protein sequence: CASSVHEQFF. The full variable domain, with the rest looked up from reference TRBV11-2 and TRBJ2-1, is EAGVAQSPRYKIIEKRQSVAFWCNPISGHATLYWYQQILGQGPKLLIQFQNNGVVDDSQLPKDRFSAERLKGVDSTLKIQPAKLEDSAVYLCASSVHEQFFGPGTRLTVL.